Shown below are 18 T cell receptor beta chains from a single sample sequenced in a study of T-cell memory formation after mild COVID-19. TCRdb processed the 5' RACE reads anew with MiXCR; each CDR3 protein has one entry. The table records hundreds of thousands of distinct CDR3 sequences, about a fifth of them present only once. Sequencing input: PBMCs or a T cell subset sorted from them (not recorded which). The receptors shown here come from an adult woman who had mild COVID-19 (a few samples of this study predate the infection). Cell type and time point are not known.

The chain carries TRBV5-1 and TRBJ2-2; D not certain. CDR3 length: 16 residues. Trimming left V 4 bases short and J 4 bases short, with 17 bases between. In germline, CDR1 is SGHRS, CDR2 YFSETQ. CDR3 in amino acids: CASSARQARATGELFF. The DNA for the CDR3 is TGCGCCAGCAGCGCCCGTCAGGCACGGGCCACCGGGGAGCTGTTTTTT.

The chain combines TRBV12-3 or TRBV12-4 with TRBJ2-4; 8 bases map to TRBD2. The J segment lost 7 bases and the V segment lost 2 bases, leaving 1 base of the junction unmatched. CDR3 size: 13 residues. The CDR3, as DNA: TGTGCCAGCAGTTTAAAGCGGGAGAACATTCAGTACTTC. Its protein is CASSLKRENIQYF.

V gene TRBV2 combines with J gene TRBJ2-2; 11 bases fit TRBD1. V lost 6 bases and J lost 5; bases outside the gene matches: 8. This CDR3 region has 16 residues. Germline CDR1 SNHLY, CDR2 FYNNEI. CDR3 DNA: TGTGCCAGCAGATGGGGACAGGGGGGAAGGACCGGGGAGCTGTTTTTT. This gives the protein CASRWGQGGRTGELFF. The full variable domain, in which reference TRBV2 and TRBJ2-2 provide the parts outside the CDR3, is EPEVTQTPSHQVTQMGQEVILRCVPISNHLYFYWYRQILGQKVEFLVSFYNNEISEKSEIFDDQFSVERPDGSNFTLKIRSTKLEDSAMYFCASRWGQGGRTGELFFGEGSRLTVL.

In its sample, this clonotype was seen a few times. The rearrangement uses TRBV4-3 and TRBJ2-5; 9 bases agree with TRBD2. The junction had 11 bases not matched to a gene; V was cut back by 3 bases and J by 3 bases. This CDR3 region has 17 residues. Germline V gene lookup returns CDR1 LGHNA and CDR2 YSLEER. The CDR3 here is CASSQELAGTIKETQYF. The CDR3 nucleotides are TGCGCCAGCAGCCAGGAGCTAGCGGGGACGATTAAAGAGACCCAGTACTTC.

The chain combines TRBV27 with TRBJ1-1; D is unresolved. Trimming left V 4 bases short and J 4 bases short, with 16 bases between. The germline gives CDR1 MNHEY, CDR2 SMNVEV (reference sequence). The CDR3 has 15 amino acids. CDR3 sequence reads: CASSSPSRESTEAFF. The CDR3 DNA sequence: TGTGCCAGCAGTTCCCCCTCGCGGGAGAGCACTGAAGCTTTCTTT.

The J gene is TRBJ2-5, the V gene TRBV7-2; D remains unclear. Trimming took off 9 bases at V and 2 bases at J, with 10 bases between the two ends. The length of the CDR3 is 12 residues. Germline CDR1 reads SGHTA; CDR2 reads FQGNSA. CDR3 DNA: TGTGCCAGTAAAGCGCCGCAAGAGACCCAGTACTTC. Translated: CASKAPQETQYF.

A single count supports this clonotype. The CDR3 region has the DNA TGTGCCAGCAGCCGGGCATATCAAGAGACCCAGTACTTC. Translation gives CASSRAYQETQYF. J is TRBJ2-5 and V is TRBV7-9, with D hard to call. CDR1 SEHNR and CDR2 FQNEAQ come from the germline V gene (reference sequence). This CDR3 region has 13 residues. V was pared by 5 bases and J by 2 bases, with 9 bases between.

The CDR3 loop reads CSARHTAGDIPLNEQFF. The CDR3 DNA sequence: TGCAGTGCTAGACACACAGCGGGAGATATTCCCCTCAATGAGCAGTTCTTC. The chain employs TRBV20-1 and TRBJ2-1; TRBD2 agrees at 8 bases. The ends lost 2 bases at V and 6 bases at J; junction bases unmatched: 15. Germline V gene data show CDR1 as DFQATT and CDR2 as SNEGSKA (reference sequence). The CDR3 consists of 17 residues.

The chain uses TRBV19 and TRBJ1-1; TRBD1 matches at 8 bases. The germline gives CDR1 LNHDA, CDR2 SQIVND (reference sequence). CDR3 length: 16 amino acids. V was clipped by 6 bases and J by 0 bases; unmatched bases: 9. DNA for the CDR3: TGTGCCAGTAGACCGCCGGGACAGGCAATGAACACTGAAGCTTTCTTT. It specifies CASRPPGQAMNTEAFF.

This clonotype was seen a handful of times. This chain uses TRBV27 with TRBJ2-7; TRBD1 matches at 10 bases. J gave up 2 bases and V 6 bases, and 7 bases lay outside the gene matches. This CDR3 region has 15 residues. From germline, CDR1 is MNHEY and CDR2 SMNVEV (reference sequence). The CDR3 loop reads CASSSRQGAPYEQYF. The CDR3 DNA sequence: TGTGCCAGCAGCTCGAGACAGGGGGCTCCCTACGAGCAGTACTTC.

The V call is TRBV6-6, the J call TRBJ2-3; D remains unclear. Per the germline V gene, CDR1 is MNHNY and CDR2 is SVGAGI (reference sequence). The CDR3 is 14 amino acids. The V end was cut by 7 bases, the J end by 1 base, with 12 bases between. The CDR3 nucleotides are TGTGCCAGCAACCCCGGAGCCCGCACAGATACGCAGTATTTT. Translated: CASNPGARTDTQYF.

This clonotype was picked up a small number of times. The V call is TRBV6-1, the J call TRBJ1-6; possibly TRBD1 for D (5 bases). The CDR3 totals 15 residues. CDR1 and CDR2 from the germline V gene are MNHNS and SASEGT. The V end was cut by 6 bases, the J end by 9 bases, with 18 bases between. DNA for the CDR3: TGTGCCAGCAGAGGACATTCCGGGACCGTTTCACCCCTCCACTTT. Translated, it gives CASRGHSGTVSPLHF.

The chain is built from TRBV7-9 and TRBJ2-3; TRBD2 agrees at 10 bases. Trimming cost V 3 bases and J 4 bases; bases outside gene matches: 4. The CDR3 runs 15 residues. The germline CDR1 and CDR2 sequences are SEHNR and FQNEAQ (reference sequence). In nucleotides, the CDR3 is TGTGCCAGCAGCTTTGAGCGGGAGGGGCCAGATACGCAGTATTTT. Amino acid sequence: CASSFEREGPDTQYF. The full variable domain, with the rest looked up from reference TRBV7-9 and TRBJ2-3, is DTGVSQNPRHKITKRGQNVTFRCDPISEHNRLYWYRQTLGQGPEFLTYFQNEAQLEKSRLLSDRFSAERPKGSFSTLEIQRTEQGDSAMYLCASSFEREGPDTQYFGPGTRLTVL.

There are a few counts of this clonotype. CDR3 in amino acids: CSATSDERVRYNEQFF. The CDR3 DNA sequence: TGCAGTGCTACTTCAGACGAGCGGGTACGGTACAATGAGCAGTTCTTC. The chain combines TRBV20-1 with TRBJ2-1; D possibly corresponds to TRBD2 (6 bases). Germline V gene lookup returns CDR1 DFQATT and CDR2 SNEGSKA (reference sequence). The CDR3 is 16 residues long. Deletions cut 4 bases from V and 4 bases from J, with 20 bases between.

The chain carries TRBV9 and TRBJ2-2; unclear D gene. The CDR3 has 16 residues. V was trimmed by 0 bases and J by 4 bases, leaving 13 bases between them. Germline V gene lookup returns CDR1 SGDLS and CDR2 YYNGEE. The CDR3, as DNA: TGTGCCAGCAGCGTAGCTAGGGAAAGGGCCACCGGGGAGCTGTTTTTT. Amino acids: CASSVARERATGELFF.

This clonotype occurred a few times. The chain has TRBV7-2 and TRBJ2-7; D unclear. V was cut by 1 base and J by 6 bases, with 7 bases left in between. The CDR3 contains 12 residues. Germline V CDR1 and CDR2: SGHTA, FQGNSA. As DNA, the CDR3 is TGTGCCAGCAGCTTAGTATTATTCGAGCAGTACTTC. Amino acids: CASSLVLFEQYF.

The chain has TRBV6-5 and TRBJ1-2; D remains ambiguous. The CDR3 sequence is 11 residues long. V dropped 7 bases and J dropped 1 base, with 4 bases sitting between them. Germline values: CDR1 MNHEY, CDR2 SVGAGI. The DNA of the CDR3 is TGTGCCAGCAAAGATAACTATGGCTACACCTTC. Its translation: CASKDNYGYTF.

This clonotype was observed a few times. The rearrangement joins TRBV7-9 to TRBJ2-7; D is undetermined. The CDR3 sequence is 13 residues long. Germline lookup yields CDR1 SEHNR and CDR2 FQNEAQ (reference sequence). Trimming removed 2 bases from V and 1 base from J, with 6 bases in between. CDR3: CASSLKSSYEQYF. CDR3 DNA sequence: TGTGCCAGCAGCTTAAAGAGTTCCTACGAGCAGTACTTC.